This T cell receptor (beta chain) was recorded in a study of blood T cell repertoires in COVID-19. The data were produced by immunoSEQ multiplex PCR, yet TCRdb's version contains in-frame clones alone and is incomplete. The table lists 39,000 or so clones, 81% of them singletons, with over 30% in the top ten. This CDR3 has 14 residues. Germline CDR1 is SGHTA and CDR2 is FQGTGA. V was pared by 5 bases and J by 4 bases, with 7 bases of the junction left unmatched. The receptor comes from a man aged 40-49 years with active or convalescent COVID-19. V usage is TRBV7-3 and J usage is TRBJ1-1; 7 bases match TRBD1. The sequenced sample consisted of peripheral blood. The CDR3 reads CASSATGYSTEAFF. CDR3 in DNA: TGTGCCAGCAGCGCGACAGGGTATAGCACTGAAGCTTTCTTT. The full variable domain, completed using reference TRBV7-3 and TRBJ1-1, is GAGVSQTPSNKVTEKGKYVELRCDPISGHTALYWYRQSLGQGPEFLIYFQGTGAADDSGLPNDRFFAVRPEGSVSTLKIQRTERGDSAVYLCASSATGYSTEAFFGQGTRLTVV.